This T cell receptor beta chain stems from a study of shared clonotypes between healthy human individuals. In the study overall: Every donor yielded three CD4 naive, three CD4 memory, two CD8 naive and one CD8 memory plate.

Replicate PCRs from sorted subsets contained 200 ng DNA, which is around 30,000 T cell genomes. In the original processing: Filtering differed since immunoSEQ provided only junctions, with no quality scores. The method was immunoSEQ multiplex PCR; TCRdb's version includes in-frame clones alone and lacks a portion of them. Clonal size and the V and J genes are those of that table, whereas D and trimming came from the DNA. The sample lists approximately 1,500,000 clones, roughly 96% seen once, with roughly 1.2% in the top ten. Regarding this clone: Distinct nucleotide sequences in the sample also encode this CDR3.

This CDR3 has 12 residues. Germline CDR1 and CDR2: LNHDA and SQIVND (reference sequence). V lost 6 bases and J lost 1, with 5 bases in between. This TCR was sampled from a man between 25 and 39 years old in good health. The source material was naive CD4+ T cells sorted from blood. Indicated subset: CD45RA+ positively selected. The chain recombines TRBV19 with TRBJ2-3, with D unclear. The CDR3 region is CASRRGTDTQYF. The CDR3 DNA follows: TGTGCCAGTAGGAGAGGCACAGATACGCAGTATTTT.